This T cell receptor beta chain is from a study of cytomegalovirus exposure and HLA in healthy donors. Findings and caveats of the study: Researchers counted around 170 TCR beta chains as cytomegalovirus-associated. When analyzed later, a missense DCLRE1C variant was found to be linked to TCR beta V- and J-gene trimming. Later work found that TCR association rates differed between HLA loci; DRB1 had the most and HLA-C the fewest. Indistinguishable V segments such as TRBV6-2 and TRBV6-3 were excluded.

On this clone itself: Its target is unknown.

This CDR3 contains 17 residues. The ends lost 4 bases at V and 5 bases at J; junction bases unmatched: 14. Germline lookup yields CDR1 LGHNA and CDR2 YNFKEQ. A multiplex PCR was run with 60 Vbeta primers and 13 Jbeta primers. Only in-frame clones appear in the TCRdb table, and some are missing; sequencing was by immunoSEQ multiplex PCR. This sample has around 180,000 clones, with roughly four fifths found just once. The sequence was collected from a woman younger than 30 in good health and CMV-seropositive. The chain uses TRBV4-2 and TRBJ1-2; 9 nucleotides align to TRBD1. Material: PBMCs. CDR3 sequence: CASSPLQGQGDPYGYTF. The CDR3, as DNA: TGTGCCAGCAGCCCCCTCCAGGGACAGGGAGATCCGTATGGCTACACCTTC.